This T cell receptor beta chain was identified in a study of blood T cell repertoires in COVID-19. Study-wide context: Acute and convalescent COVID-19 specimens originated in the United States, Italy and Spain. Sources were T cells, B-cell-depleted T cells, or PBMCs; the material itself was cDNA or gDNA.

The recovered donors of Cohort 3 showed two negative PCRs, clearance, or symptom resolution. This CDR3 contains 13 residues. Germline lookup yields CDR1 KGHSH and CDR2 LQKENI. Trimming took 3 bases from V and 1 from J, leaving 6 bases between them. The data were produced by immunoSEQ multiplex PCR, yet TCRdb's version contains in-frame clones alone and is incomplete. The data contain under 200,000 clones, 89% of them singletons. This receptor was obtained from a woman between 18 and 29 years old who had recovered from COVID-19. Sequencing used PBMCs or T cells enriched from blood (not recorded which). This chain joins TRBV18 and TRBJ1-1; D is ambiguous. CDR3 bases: TGTGCCAGCTCACCGGCCCAGAACACTGAAGCTTTCTTT. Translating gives CASSPAQNTEAFF.